The 26 T cell receptor beta chains reported below all come from one sample, sequenced in a study of STAT5B mutations in CD4+ large granular lymphocyte leukemia. This table comes from immunoSEQ multiplex PCR, and its TCRdb copy is limited to in-frame clones, with some not included. The sample records more than 45,000 clones, approximately 70% being singletons. Sequenced: CD4+ T cells from blood buffy coats. The receptors come from a human donor in good health.

The CDR3 region is CASSLGLQETQYF. In DNA form, the CDR3 reads TGTGCCAGCAGCCTGGGACTTCAAGAGACCCAGTACTTC. V usage is TRBV9 and J usage is TRBJ2-5; D may be TRBD2 (6 bases). The CDR3 is 13 amino acids. Germline V gene sequence: CDR1 SGDLS, CDR2 YYNGEE. Trimming took 4 bases from V and 2 from J, leaving 9 bases between them.

This sequence joins TRBV6-5 and TRBJ1-2; 8 nucleotides line up with TRBD1. The ends lost 7 bases at V and 8 bases at J; junction bases unmatched: 9. The germline V gene encodes CDR1 MNHEY and CDR2 SVGAGI. CDR3 length: 13 amino acids. The CDR3 bases are TGTGCCAGCACACCGCAGGGGGCGCGGGGCTACACCTTC. It codes for CASTPQGARGYTF.

Only a few counts were recorded for this clone. The chain couples TRBV27 to TRBJ2-7; tentative D call: TRBD1 (6 bases). Germline V gene data show CDR1 as MNHEY and CDR2 as SMNVEV (reference sequence). V lost 2 bases, J lost 3 bases, and 8 bases lay in between. The CDR3 contains 13 residues. The CDR3 DNA reads as TGTGCCAGCAGTTTAGAGACAGGCTACGAGCAGTACTTC. Translating gives CASSLETGYEQYF.

This clone has more than one count but fewer than ten. V is TRBV30 and J is TRBJ1-1; no reliable D call. Trimming stripped 8 bases from V and 11 bases from J, with 15 bases between. Germline V gene sequence: CDR1 GTSNPN, CDR2 SVGIG (reference sequence). This CDR3 spans 10 amino acids. CDR3 nucleotide sequence: TGTGCCGGAGGGCCTCGGGAGGCTTTCTTT. Translated, it gives CAGGPREAFF.

This clone was detected once. V and J are TRBV10-3 and TRBJ2-4; the D gene is possibly TRBD2 (6 bases). V gave up 1 base and J gave up 9 bases, with 10 bases separating them. This CDR3 comprises 13 residues. From germline, CDR1 is ENHRY and CDR2 SYGVKD. In DNA, the CDR3 is TGTGCCATCAGTGAGTATGCGGGGTCCATTCAGTACTTC. Translation gives CAISEYAGSIQYF.

This clone was seen a single time. The chain employs TRBV7-9 and TRBJ2-3, with TRBD2 as a possible D gene (6 bases). CDR1 SEHNR and CDR2 FQNEAQ come from the germline V gene (reference sequence). Between the trimmed V and J ends, which lost 3 bases and 5 bases, there was a span of 9 bases. This CDR3 has 13 amino acids. In DNA, the CDR3 is TGTGCCAGCAGCTTTTCGGGGGAAGATACGCAGTATTTT. As protein: CASSFSGEDTQYF.

In nucleotides, the CDR3 is TGTGCCAGCAGCGTACAAGGCGGGGGTACCACGGATACGCAGTATTTT. Protein: CASSVQGGGTTDTQYF. V gene TRBV9 combines with J gene TRBJ2-3; 7 bases agree with TRBD2. This CDR3 is built from 16 residues. The trim removed 1 base at V and 6 bases at J, leaving 11 bases unmatched. Per the germline V gene, CDR1 is SGDLS and CDR2 is YYNGEE.

This clone was seen a single time. This rearrangement joins TRBV5-6 to TRBJ1-1; D ambiguous. Germline V gives CDR1 SGHDT, CDR2 YYEEEE. This CDR3 comprises 16 residues. The V end was cut by 0 bases, the J end by 5 bases, with 17 bases between. CDR3 bases: TGTGCCAGCAGCTTGGGGCCCCAAACGACCAGGACTGAAGCTTTCTTT. It yields the protein CASSLGPQTTRTEAFF.

Note on this clone: One end of the junction is discordant with germline, which a read error may explain. This rearrangement joins TRBV19 to TRBJ1-4; 10 nucleotides align to TRBD1. This CDR3 contains 13 residues. The V gene's germline CDR1 is LNHDA and CDR2 SQIVND (reference sequence). For the CDR3, the DNA is TGTGCCAGTAGGCTGACAGGGGGCGAAATACCAGTTTTT. It is translated as CASRLTGGEIPVF.

The gene calls are TRBV20-1 and TRBJ1-4; D not resolved. This CDR3 is 11 amino acids long. Trimming removed 6 bases at V and 8 bases at J, with 10 bases between. CDR1 DFQATT and CDR2 SNEGSKA come from the germline V gene (reference sequence). CDR3: CSARPAEKLFF. CDR3 DNA: TGCAGTGCCCGGCCGGCGGAAAAACTGTTTTTT.

V gene TRBV28 combines with J gene TRBJ1-1; TRBD1 aligns across 7 bases. Germline trimming cut 6 bases from V and 5 bases from J; bases unmatched to any gene: 9. Per the germline V gene, CDR1 is MDHEN and CDR2 is SYDVKM. The CDR3 runs to 14 residues. The CDR3 reads CASRPGQTMTEAFF. The DNA of the CDR3 is TGTGCCAGCAGACCGGGACAGACAATGACTGAAGCTTTCTTT.

The chain joins TRBV5-1 to TRBJ2-3; maybe TRBD1 (5 bases). Germline V lookup: CDR1 SGHRS, CDR2 YFSETQ. The CDR3 is 16 amino acids. Trimming took 0 bases from V and 1 from J, leaving 12 bases between them. The CDR3 DNA reads TGCGCCAGCAGCTTGGCCATAGGGGAACGCACAGATACGCAGTATTTT. Translating it yields CASSLAIGERTDTQYF.

V and J are TRBV5-1 and TRBJ1-1; 7 bases agree with TRBD1. CDR1 is SGHRS, CDR2 YFSETQ, per germline. V dropped 6 bases and J dropped 1; count of bases not matched to a gene: 9. The CDR3 loop spans 15 amino acids. Here the CDR3 reads CASTRTGEGNTEAFF. CDR3 sequence (DNA): TGCGCCAGCACCCGGACAGGTGAGGGGAACACTGAAGCTTTCTTT.

The V gene is TRBV19, the J gene TRBJ1-5; 9 nucleotides match TRBD1. This CDR3 spans 17 amino acids. The germline CDR1 and CDR2 sequences are LNHDA and SQIVND (reference sequence). Losses at the gene ends were 7 bases for V and 0 bases for J; bases not matched to a gene: 10. The CDR3 reads CASNPGTGTFSNQPQHF. The CDR3 bases are TGTGCCAGTAACCCCGGGACAGGGACTTTTAGCAATCAGCCCCAGCATTTT.

This chain links TRBV7-9 with TRBJ1-4; the D is unclear. The germline V gene encodes CDR1 SEHNR and CDR2 FQNEAQ (reference sequence). V lost 2 bases to trimming and J lost 0 bases, with 7 bases between them. The CDR3 consists of 15 residues. CDR3 in DNA: TGTGCCAGCAGCTTAAGGGCTGCAACTAATGAAAAACTGTTTTTT. It yields the protein CASSLRAATNEKLFF.

The chain has TRBV11-2 and TRBJ2-2, with D perhaps matching TRBD2 (5 bases). Germline values: CDR1 SGHAT, CDR2 FQNNGV. V lost 2 bases and J 4 bases, leaving 11 bases between the germline ends. The CDR3 has 15 residues. CDR3 DNA: TGTGCCAGCAGCTTAACCGGGGTAGGCACCGGGGAGCTGTTTTTT. Translation: CASSLTGVGTGELFF.

The V and J genes are TRBV2 and TRBJ1-2, with D maybe TRBD1 (6 bases). Germline V CDR1 and CDR2: SNHLY, FYNNEI. CDR3 length: 13 amino acids. V lost 5 bases, J lost 3 bases, and 10 bases lay in between. The chain's CDR3 is CASSTDRYYGYTF. DNA of the CDR3: TGTGCCAGCAGTACGGACAGATACTATGGCTACACCTTC.

The sample holds a few counts of this clone. The chain is built from TRBV11-3 and TRBJ1-6; D ambiguous. Trimming stripped 2 bases from V and 0 bases from J, with 8 bases between. Looked up from germline, CDR1 is SGHNT and CDR2 is YENEEA. This CDR3 has 16 residues. The DNA of the CDR3 is TGTGCCAGCAGCTTACCCAGGAGCTCCTATAATTCACCCCTCCACTTT. Amino acid sequence: CASSLPRSSYNSPLHF.

This chain uses TRBV7-6 with TRBJ1-1, with TRBD1 identical over 7 bases. This CDR3 contains 13 residues. Trimming removed 3 bases from V and 3 bases from J; junction bases left unmatched: 1. The V gene's germline CDR1 is SGHVS and CDR2 FNYEAQ. The CDR3 nucleotides are TGTGCCAGCAGCTTGGGACAGTACACTGAAGCTTTCTTT. It encodes CASSLGQYTEAFF.

The chain couples TRBV5-1 to TRBJ2-5, with 13 bases lining up with TRBD2. Germline trimming cut 4 bases from V and 5 bases from J; bases unmatched to any gene: 2. Looked up from germline, CDR1 is SGHRS and CDR2 is YFSETQ. The CDR3 runs to 14 residues. The DNA for the CDR3 is TGCGCCAGCAGCCCGGGACTAGCGGGGGAGACCCAGTACTTC. Encoded protein: CASSPGLAGETQYF. The variable domain in full, with the rest retrieved from reference TRBV5-1 and TRBJ2-5, is KAGVTQTPRYLIKTRGQQVTLSCSPISGHRSVSWYQQTPGQGLQFLFEYFSETQRNKGNFPGRFSGRQFSNSRSEMNVSTLELGDSALYLCASSPGLAGETQYFGPGTRLLVL.

The chain joins TRBV7-8 to TRBJ2-1; maybe TRBD2 (6 bases). The CDR3 is 15 amino acids. The germline V gene encodes CDR1 SGHVS and CDR2 FQNEAQ. The ends were cut back, 5 bases at V and 5 bases at J, with 16 bases in the middle. DNA of the CDR3: TGTGCCAGCAGCCTTCGGGGGTTCCGGAACAATGAGCAGTTCTTC. It encodes CASSLRGFRNNEQFF.

This chain connects TRBV7-2 to TRBJ2-7; TRBD2 is a possible D gene (6 bases). Trimming shortened V by 1 base and J by 12 bases, and 16 bases separated the two germline ends. The CDR3 spans 13 residues. The germline gives CDR1 SGHTA, CDR2 FQGNSA. The CDR3 loop reads CASSLDPRDQTYV. The CDR3 DNA follows: TGTGCCAGCAGCTTAGACCCGCGGGACCAGACGTACGTC.

This clone came up a few times. V is TRBV19 and J is TRBJ2-4; D is tentatively TRBD1 or TRBD2 (5 bases each). The V gene's germline CDR1 is LNHDA and CDR2 SQIVND (reference sequence). The CDR3 extends over 14 amino acids. Trimming stripped 1 base from V and 1 base from J, with 5 bases between. The CDR3 DNA follows: TGTGCCAGTAGTATAGGGGGGGCCAAAAACATTCAGTACTTC. Translated: CASSIGGAKNIQYF. Using reference TRBV19 and TRBJ2-4 for the parts outside the CDR3, the full variable domain is DGGITQSPKYLFRKEGQNVTLSCEQNLNHDAMYWYRQDPGQGLRLIYYSQIVNDFQKGDIAEGYSVSREKKESFPLTVTSAQKNPTAFYLCASSIGGAKNIQYFGAGTRLSVL.

This rearrangement joins TRBV21-1 to TRBJ1-5; the table names TRBD1, a call not compared with the DNA. TRBV21-1 is termed a pseudogene. The CDR3 consists of 15 residues. As DNA, the CDR3 is TGTGCCAGCCACAAGAACACAGGGGTCAATCAGCCCCAGCATTTT. This codes for CASHKNTGVNQPQHF.

This clone appeared a single time. The rearrangement uses TRBV28 and TRBJ1-4, with D perhaps TRBD1 (6 bases). The CDR3 spans 15 residues. V gave up 3 bases and J gave up 4 bases, with 12 bases separating them. Germline-derived CDR1 and CDR2 are MDHEN and SYDVKM. CDR3 nucleotides: TGTGCCAGCAGTTTTTACGCAGGGGTTAATGAAAAACTGTTTTTT. It is translated as CASSFYAGVNEKLFF.

The chain is built from TRBV11-2 and TRBJ1-5, with D uncertain. This CDR3 contains 15 residues. Germline CDR1 SGHAT, CDR2 FQNNGV. The V gene lost 8 bases and the J gene lost 0 bases, with 14 bases spanning the gap. In DNA, the CDR3 is TGTGCCAGCTTCCCCGGAGGTTATAGCAATCAGCCCCAGCATTTT. It specifies CASFPGGYSNQPQHF.